This TCR beta chain was profiled in a study of cytotoxic CD8 clonotypes in ibrutinib-treated CLL (dated by TCRdb to 2020 to 2023). About the full investigation: The cohort was composed of under 12 relapsed/refractory and about 16 treatment-naive patients; IGHV unmutated status was identified in roughly 18 patients. Partial responses were observed in about 25 patients and complete responses in 2; after a median follow-up of 68 months, remission was maintained in roughly 14 patients and progression was observed in approximately twelve. The response samples were drawn at a median of roughly twelve months into treatment, with a range of about 6 to 36 months. On average, each sample yielded hundreds of thousands of productive templates and tens of thousands of productive rearrangements. Longitudinal samples were available for about 30% of the roughly 86 trial participants. Cryopreserved peripheral blood mononuclear cells were collected before treatment, at response, and at either disease progression or sustained remission. Every sample from remission and from progressive disease was obtained while the patients were still on ibrutinib. What the research found in general, with its limitations: Baseline clonality exceeded that of age-matched healthy donors and correlated strongly with circulating CD8+ T-cell counts. Sampling times were not matched between patients in sustained remission and patients whose disease was progressing, and lymph node repertoires were not examined. An increase in clonality was observed at ibrutinib response, with clonality remaining stable during sustained remission and falling back toward baseline at progression. Public clonotypes were rare and either contracted or stayed stable during treatment, and the rise in clonality at ibrutinib response reflected the expansion of private clonotypes.

The label giving this sample's time point can be read as: around 25 months on ibrutinib. For TCR beta library preparation, approximately 2 micrograms of genomic DNA were extracted from the cryopreserved PBMCs. Longitudinal blood samples from CLL patients on ibrutinib monotherapy underwent high-throughput TCR beta sequencing. The patients took part in an open-label, single-center phase 2 trial of ibrutinib monotherapy. The junction shows trimming of 1 base on V and 1 base on J, and the gene matches do not reach 2 bases of it. Spanning cysteine to phenylalanine, the CDR3 consists of 15 amino acids. Only CDR3 DNA is held: 45 bases, read in frame from base 1. For CDR1 and CDR2, the germline V gene lists SGHVS and FNYEAQ. This clone showed up just a few times. What this receptor recognizes is not known. Base quality data are lacking; no much larger clone is found one base away. On a MiSeq, deep resolution sequencing aimed for a depth between 1 in 1 million and 1 in 200,000 T cells, with each clonotype covered approximately 10x on average. The immunoSEQ hsTCRB Kit was used to generate TCR beta libraries. On the study's bioinformatics: ImmunoSEQ Data Assistant and ImmunoSEQ Analyzer were used for data analysis, and V, D and J genes were assigned according to IMGT definitions. Clonality, which ranges from 0 to 1, was calculated as one minus the normalized Shannon entropy of productive rearrangement frequencies. Only overrepresented clonotypes making up at least 0.05% of the repertoire of each patient were included in the public clonotype analysis. Some twelve repertoires from age-matched healthy donors, obtained from immuneACCESS, served as clonality controls. TCRdb holds this immuneACCESS table with in-frame rearrangements only. Some clones are missing; in checked studies, unresolved V genes explain under half, and the rest has no known cause. Clonal size and the V and J genes are those of that table, whereas D and trimming came from the DNA. In this sample the table shows roughly 110,000 clones, 58% of which occur a single time. The ten largest clonotypes hold under 45% of the sample.

This sequence uses TRBV7-6 and TRBJ2-3, with 7 bases aligning to TRBD2. The source of this sequence is a human donor with chronic lymphocytic leukemia. The sample in question was PBMCs, obtained after 24 months of ibrutinib treatment. The DNA sequence is as follows: TGTGCCAGCAGCTTAGTTGGGGGGGGCACAGATACGCAGTATTTT. It codes for CASSLVGGGTDTQYF.